The clone carrying this TCR beta chain was seen repeatedly, ten times or more. No antigen is known for it. Molecular-barcoded quantitative 5'-RACE produced these TCR beta libraries. One entry per CDR3 protein results from TCRdb running MiXCR on the 5' RACE reads. The sample yields 150,000 to 200,000 distinct CDR3 sequences, about a sixth seen once. This CDR3 has 11 amino acids. Germline loops: CDR1 SQVTM, CDR2 ANQGSEA. Trimming removed 7 bases from V and 7 bases from J; junction bases left unmatched: 5. The source of the sample is a study of CD8 T cells in ankylosing spondylitis. Study-level points and caveats: Reports say disease-linked clones showed up significantly more in matched ankylosing spondylitis synovial fluid. Earlier reports found some motif variants in synovial fluid and blood in reactive arthritis. Seemingly characteristic of ankylosing spondylitis blood was a TCR beta motif consisting of about 8 highly homologous variants.

The TCR comes from a male donor with ankylosing spondylitis or in good health (not recorded which). Specimen: blood, either unsorted or a sorted T cell fraction (not recorded which). The chain links TRBV29-1 to TRBJ1-2; TRBD1 agrees at 8 bases. The CDR3 coding sequence is TGCAGCGGGGAGACAGGGGTTGGCTACACCTTC. This translates into CSGETGVGYTF.